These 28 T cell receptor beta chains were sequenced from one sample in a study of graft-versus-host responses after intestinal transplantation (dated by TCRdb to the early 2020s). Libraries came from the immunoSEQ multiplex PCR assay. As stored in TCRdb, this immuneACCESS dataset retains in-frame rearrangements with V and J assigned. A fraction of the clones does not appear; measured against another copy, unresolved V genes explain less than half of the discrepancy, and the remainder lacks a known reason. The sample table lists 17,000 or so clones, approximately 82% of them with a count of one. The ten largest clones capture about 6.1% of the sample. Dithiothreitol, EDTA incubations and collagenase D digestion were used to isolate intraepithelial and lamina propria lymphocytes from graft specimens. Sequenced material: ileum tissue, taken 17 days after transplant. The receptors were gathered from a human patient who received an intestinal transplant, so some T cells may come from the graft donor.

The CDR3 DNA reads as TGTGCCAGCAGCCCTCCCCCGGACAGGACGAAAGAGACCCAGTACTTC. The encoded protein is CASSPPPDRTKETQYF. The rearrangement uses TRBV7-2 and TRBJ2-5, with 7 bases matching TRBD1. The trim removed 5 bases at V and 3 bases at J, leaving 12 bases unmatched. Germline V gives CDR1 SGHTA, CDR2 FQGNSA. This CDR3 contains 16 residues.

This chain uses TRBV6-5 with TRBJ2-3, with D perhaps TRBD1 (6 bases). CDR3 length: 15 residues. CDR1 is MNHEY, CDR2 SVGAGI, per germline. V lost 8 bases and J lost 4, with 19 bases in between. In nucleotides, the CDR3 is TGTGCCAGCCGGCCCCCAGGGGTACCCCCAGATACGCAGTATTTT. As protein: CASRPPGVPPDTQYF.

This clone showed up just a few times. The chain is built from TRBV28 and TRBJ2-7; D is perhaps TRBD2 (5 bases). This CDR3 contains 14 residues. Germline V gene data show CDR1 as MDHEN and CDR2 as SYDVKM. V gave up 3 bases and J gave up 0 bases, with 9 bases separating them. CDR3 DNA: TGTGCCAGCAGTTTGGCGGGCAGCTCCTACGAGCAGTACTTC. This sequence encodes CASSLAGSSYEQYF.

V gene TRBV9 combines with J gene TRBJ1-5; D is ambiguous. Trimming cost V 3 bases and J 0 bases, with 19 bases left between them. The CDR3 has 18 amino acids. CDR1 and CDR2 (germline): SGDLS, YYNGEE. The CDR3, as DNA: TGTGCCAGCAGCGCCCATCGGAGGACGTACGATAGCAATCAGCCCCAGCATTTT. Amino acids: CASSAHRRTYDSNQPQHF.

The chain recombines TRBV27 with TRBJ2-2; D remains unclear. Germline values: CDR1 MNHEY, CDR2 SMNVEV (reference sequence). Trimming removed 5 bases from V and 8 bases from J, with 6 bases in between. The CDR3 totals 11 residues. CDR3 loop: CASSLSGELFF. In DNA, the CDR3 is TGTGCCAGCAGTCTCTCAGGGGAGCTGTTTTTT.

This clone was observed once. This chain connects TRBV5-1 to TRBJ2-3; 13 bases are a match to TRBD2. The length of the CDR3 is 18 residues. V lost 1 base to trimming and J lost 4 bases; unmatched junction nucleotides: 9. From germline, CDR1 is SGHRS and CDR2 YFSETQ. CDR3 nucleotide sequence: TGCGCCAGCAGCTTGCCGGGACTAGCGGGAACCCGGTCAGATACGCAGTATTTT. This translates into CASSLPGLAGTRSDTQYF.

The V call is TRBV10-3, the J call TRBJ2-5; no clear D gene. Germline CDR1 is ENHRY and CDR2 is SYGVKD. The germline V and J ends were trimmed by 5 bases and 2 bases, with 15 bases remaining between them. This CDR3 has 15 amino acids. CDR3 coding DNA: TGTGCCATCAGTAGGGCAGAGAACTCACAAGAGACCCAGTACTTC. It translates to CAISRAENSQETQYF.

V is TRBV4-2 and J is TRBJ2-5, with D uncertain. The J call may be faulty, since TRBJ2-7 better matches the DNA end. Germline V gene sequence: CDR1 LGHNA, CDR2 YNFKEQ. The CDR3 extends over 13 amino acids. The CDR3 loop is CASSQGSATEQYF. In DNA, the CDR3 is TGTGCCAGCAGCCAAGGGTCGGCGACCGAGCAGTACTTC.

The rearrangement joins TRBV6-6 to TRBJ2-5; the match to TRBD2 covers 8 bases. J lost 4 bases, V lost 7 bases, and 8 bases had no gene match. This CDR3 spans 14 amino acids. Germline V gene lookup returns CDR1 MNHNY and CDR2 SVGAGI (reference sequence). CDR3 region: CASNQHGGGETQYF. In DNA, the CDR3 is TGTGCCAGCAATCAACACGGGGGGGGAGAGACCCAGTACTTC.

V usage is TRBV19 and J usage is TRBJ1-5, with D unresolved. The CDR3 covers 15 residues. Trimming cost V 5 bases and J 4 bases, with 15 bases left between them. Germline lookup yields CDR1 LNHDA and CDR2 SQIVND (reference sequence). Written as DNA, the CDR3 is TGTGCCAGTAGTGTGTGGCGAGTTGGAAATCAGCCCCAGCATTTT. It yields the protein CASSVWRVGNQPQHF.

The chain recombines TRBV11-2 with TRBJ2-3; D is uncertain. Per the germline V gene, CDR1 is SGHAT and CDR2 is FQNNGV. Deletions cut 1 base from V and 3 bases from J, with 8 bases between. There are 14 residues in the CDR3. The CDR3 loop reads CASSLVLGTDTQYF. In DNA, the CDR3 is TGTGCCAGCAGCTTAGTTCTGGGGACAGATACGCAGTATTTT.

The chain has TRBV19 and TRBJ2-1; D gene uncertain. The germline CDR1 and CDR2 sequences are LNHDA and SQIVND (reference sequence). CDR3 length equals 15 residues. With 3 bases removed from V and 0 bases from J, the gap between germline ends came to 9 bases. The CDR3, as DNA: TGTGCCAGTAGTATGGGCTGGAGCTCCTACAATGAGCAGTTCTTC. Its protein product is CASSMGWSSYNEQFF.

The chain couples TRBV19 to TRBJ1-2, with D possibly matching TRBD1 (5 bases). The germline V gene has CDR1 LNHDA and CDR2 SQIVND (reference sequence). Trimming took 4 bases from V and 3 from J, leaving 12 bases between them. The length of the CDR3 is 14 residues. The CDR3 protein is CASSTSPGHYGYTF. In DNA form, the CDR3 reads TGTGCCAGTAGTACTTCCCCGGGGCACTATGGCTACACCTTC.

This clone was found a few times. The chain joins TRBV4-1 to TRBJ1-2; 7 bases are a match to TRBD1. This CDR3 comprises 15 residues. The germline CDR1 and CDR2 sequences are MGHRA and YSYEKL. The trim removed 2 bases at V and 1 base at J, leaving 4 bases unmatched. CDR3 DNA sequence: TGCGCCAGCAGCCAAACCGGGACAGTTAACTATGGCTACACCTTC. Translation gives CASSQTGTVNYGYTF.

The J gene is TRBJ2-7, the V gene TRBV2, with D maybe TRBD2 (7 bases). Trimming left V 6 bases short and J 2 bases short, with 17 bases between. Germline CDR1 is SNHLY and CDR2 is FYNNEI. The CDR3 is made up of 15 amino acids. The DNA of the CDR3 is TGTGCCAGCAGGGGGGCGGGGAGGGCCACCTACGAGCAGTACTTC. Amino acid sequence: CASRGAGRATYEQYF.

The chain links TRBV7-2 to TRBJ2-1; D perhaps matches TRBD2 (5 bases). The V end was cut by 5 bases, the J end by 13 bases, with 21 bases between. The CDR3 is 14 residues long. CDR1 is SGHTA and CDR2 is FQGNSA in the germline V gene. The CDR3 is CASSPRTLPGEQFF. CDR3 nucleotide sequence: TGTGCCAGCAGCCCACGGACTCTTCCTGGGGAACAGTTCTTC. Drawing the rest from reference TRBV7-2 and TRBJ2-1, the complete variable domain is GAGVSQSPSNKVTEKGKDVELRCDPISGHTALYWYRQSLGQGLEFLIYFQGNSAPDKSGLPSDRFSAERTGGSVSTLTIQRTQQEDSAVYLCASSPRTLPGEQFFGPGTRLTVL.

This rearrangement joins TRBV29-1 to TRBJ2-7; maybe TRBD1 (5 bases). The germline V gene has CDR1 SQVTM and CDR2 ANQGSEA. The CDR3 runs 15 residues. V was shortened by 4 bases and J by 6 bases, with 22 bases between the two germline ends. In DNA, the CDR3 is TGCAGCGTTGCCCATGTCCGGAGCCCTCAGGGCGAGCAGTACTTC. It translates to CSVAHVRSPQGEQYF.

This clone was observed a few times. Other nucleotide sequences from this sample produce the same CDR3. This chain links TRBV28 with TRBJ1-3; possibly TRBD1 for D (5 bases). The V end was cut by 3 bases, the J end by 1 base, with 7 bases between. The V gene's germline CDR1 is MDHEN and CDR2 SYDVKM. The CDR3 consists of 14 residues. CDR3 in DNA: TGTGCCAGCAGTTTGGGGGGATCTGGAAACACCATATATTTT. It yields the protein CASSLGGSGNTIYF.

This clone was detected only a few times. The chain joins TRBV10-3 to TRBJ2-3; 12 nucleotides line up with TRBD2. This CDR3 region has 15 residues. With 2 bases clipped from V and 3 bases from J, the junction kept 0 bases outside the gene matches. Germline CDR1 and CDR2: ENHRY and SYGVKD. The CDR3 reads CAISEGLAGTDTQYF. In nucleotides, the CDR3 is TGTGCCATCAGTGAGGGACTAGCGGGGACAGATACGCAGTATTTT.

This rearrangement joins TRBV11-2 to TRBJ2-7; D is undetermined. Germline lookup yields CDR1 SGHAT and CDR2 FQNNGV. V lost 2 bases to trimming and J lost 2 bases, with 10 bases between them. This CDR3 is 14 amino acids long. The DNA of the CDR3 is TGTGCCAGCAGCTTATCGGCACTAACCTACGAGCAGTACTTC. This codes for CASSLSALTYEQYF.

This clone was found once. As DNA, the CDR3 is TGTGCCAGCAGCTTAGGCGACACCCTAGTTTCGAATGAGCAGTTCTTC. Its protein product is CASSLGDTLVSNEQFF. V usage is TRBV11-3 and J usage is TRBJ2-1; D is uncertain. The germline V gene encodes CDR1 SGHNT and CDR2 YENEEA. The CDR3 loop spans 16 amino acids. Trimming pared 1 base from V and 7 bases from J, leaving 17 bases between.

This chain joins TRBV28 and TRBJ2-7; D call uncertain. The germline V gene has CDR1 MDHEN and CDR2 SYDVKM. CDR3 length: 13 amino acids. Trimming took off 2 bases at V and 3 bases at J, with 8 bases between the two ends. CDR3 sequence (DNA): TGTGCCAGCAGTTTACTCGTCGGCTACGAGCAGTACTTC. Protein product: CASSLLVGYEQYF.

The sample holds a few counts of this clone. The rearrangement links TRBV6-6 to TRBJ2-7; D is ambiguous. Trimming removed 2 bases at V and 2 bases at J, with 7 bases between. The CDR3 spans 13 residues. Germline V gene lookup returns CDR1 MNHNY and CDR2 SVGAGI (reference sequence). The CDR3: CASSYRPTYEQYF. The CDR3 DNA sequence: TGTGCCAGCAGTTACCGACCCACCTACGAGCAGTACTTC.

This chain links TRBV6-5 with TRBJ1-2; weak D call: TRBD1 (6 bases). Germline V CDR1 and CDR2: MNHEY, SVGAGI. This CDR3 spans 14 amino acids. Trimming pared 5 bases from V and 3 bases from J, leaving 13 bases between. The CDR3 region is CASSGRGRDYGYTF. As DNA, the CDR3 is TGTGCCAGCAGTGGCAGGGGCAGGGACTATGGCTACACCTTC.

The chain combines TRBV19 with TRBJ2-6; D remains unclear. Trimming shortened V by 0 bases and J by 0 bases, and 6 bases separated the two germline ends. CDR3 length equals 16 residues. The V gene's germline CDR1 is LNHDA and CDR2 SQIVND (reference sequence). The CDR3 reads CASSIESLSGANVLTF. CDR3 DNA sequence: TGTGCCAGTAGTATAGAATCCCTCTCTGGGGCCAACGTCCTGACTTTC.

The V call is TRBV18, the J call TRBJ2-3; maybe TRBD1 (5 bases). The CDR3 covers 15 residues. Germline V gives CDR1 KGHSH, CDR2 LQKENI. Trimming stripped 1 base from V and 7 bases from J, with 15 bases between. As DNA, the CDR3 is TGTGCCAGCTCACCACGACAGACGTGGATCAATACGCAGTATTTT. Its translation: CASSPRQTWINTQYF. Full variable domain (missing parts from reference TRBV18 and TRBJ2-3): NAGVMQNPRHLVRRRGQEARLRCSPMKGHSHVYWYRQLPEEGLKFMVYLQKENIIDESGMPKERFSAEFPKEGPSILRIQQVVRGDSAAYFCASSPRQTWINTQYFGPGTRLTVL.

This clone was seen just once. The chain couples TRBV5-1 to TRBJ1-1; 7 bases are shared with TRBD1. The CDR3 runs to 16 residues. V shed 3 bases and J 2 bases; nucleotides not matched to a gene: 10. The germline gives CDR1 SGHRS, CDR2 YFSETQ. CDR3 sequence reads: CASSSDPGQTNTEAFF. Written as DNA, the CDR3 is TGCGCCAGCAGCTCGGATCCGGGACAGACTAACACTGAAGCTTTCTTT.

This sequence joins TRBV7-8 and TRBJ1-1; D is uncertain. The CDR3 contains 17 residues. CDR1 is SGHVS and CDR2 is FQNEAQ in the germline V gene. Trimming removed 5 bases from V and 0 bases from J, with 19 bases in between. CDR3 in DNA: TGTGCCAGCAGCCCCTCGCCGTGGGGAACCGTGAACACTGAAGCTTTCTTT. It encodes CASSPSPWGTVNTEAFF.